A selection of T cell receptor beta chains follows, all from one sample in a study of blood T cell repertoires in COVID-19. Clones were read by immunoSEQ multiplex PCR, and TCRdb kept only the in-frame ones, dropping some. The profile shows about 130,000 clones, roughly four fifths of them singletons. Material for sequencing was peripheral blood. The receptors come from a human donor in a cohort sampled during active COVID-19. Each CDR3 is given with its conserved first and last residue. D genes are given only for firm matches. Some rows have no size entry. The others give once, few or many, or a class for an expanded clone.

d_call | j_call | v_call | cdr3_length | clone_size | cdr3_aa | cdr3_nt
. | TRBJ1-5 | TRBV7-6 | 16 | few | CASSQETGPYNQPQHF | TGTGCCAGCAGCCAGGAGACAGGCCCTTACAATCAGCCCCAGCATTTT
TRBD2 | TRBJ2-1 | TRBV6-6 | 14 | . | CASGLAGGTDEQFF | TGTGCCTCGGGACTAGCGGGGGGGACCGATGAGCAGTTCTTC
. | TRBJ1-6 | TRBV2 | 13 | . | CASNPTVNSPLHF | TGTGCCAGCAACCCGACAGTTAATTCACCCCTCCACTTT
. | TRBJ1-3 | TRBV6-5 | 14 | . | CASSKTGSGNTIYF | TGTGCCAGCAGCAAAACAGGCTCTGGAAACACCATATATTTT
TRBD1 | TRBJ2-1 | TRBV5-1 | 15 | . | CASSGGTGGYNEQFF | TGCGCCAGCAGCGGAGGGACAGGGGGCTACAATGAGCAGTTCTTC
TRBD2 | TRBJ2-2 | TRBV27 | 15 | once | CASKPSGGAAGELFF | TGTGCCAGCAAACCTAGCGGGGGGGCCGCCGGGGAGCTGTTTTTT
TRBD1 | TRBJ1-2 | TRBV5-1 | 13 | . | CASSLKQGGGYTF | TGCGCCAGCAGCTTGAAACAGGGGGGTGGCTACACCTTC
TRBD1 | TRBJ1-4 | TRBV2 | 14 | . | CASSVGQGREKLFF | TGTGCCAGCAGTGTGGGACAGGGACGGGAAAAACTGTTTTTT
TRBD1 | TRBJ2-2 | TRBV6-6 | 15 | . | CASRLDRGNTGELFF | TGTGCCAGCAGGCTGGACAGGGGGAACACCGGGGAGCTGTTTTTT
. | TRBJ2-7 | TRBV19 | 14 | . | CASSRNTGFGEQYF | TGTGCCAGTAGCCGAAACACAGGGTTCGGGGAGCAGTACTTC
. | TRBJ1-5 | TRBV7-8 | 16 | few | CASSRRRGGLNQPQHF | TGTGCCAGCAGTCGGCGACGAGGGGGTCTAAATCAGCCCCAGCATTTT
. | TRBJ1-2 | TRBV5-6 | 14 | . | CASSLAGRGYGYTF | TGTGCCAGCAGCTTGGCCGGCCGAGGCTATGGCTACACCTTC
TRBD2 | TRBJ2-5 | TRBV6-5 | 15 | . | CASSLTSAGGETQYF | TGTGCCAGCAGTTTGACTAGCGCGGGGGGGGAGACCCAGTACTTC
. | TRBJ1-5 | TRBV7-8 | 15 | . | CASSTQPGGNQPQHF | TGTGCCAGCAGCACCCAGCCGGGGGGCAATCAGCCCCAGCATTTT
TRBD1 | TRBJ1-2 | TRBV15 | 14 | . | CATSRDRAGYGYTF | TGTGCCACCAGCAGGGACAGGGCGGGCTATGGCTACACCTTC
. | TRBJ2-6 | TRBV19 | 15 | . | CASSPSSSGANVLTF | TGTGCCAGTAGTCCATCTAGTTCTGGGGCCAACGTCCTGACTTTC
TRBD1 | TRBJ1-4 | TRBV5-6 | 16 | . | CASSLAGQGGNEKLFF | TGTGCCAGCAGCTTAGCGGGACAGGGGGGAAATGAAAAACTGTTTTTT
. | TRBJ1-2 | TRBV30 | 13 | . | CAWSPHRDGGYTF | TGTGCCTGGAGCCCCCACAGGGACGGCGGCTACACCTTC
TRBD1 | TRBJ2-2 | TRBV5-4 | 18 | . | CASSLELFGTGASGELFF | TGTGCCAGCAGCTTGGAACTTTTCGGGACAGGGGCCTCCGGGGAGCTGTTTTTT
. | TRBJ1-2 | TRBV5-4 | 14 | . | CASSWNGGRDGYTF | TGTGCCAGCAGCTGGAACGGGGGAAGAGATGGCTACACCTTC
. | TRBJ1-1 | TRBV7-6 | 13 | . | CASSLGGGTEAFF | TGTGCCAGCAGTTTGGGAGGGGGCACTGAAGCTTTCTTT
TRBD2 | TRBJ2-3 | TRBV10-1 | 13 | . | CASSRDYTDTQYF | TGCGCCAGCAGCCGGGACTACACAGATACGCAGTATTTT
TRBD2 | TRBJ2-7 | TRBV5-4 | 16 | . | CASSRGLAGGSYEQYF | TGTGCCAGCAGCCGCGGACTAGCGGGGGGATCCTACGAGCAGTACTTC
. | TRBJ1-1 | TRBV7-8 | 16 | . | CASSFLYRGEGTEAFF | TGTGCCAGCAGCTTTTTGTATCGGGGGGAAGGCACTGAAGCTTTCTTT
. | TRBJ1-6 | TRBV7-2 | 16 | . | CASSSSRDIAVETLHF | TGTGCCAGCAGCTCGTCTCGGGACATTGCCGTTGAGACCCTCCACTTT
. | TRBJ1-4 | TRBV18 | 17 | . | CASSLTVQTVQNEKLFF | TGTGCCAGCTCACTAACAGTTCAAACCGTCCAAAATGAAAAACTGTTTTTT